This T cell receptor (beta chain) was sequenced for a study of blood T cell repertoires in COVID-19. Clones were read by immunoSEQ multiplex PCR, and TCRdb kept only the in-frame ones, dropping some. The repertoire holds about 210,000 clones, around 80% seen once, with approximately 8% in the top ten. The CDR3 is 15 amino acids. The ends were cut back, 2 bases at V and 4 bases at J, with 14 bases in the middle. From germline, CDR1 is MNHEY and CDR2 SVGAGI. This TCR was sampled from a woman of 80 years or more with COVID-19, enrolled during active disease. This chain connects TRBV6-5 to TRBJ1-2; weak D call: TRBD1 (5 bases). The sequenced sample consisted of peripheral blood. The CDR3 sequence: CASSYQEGPSYGYTF. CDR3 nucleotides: TGTGCCAGCAGTTACCAGGAGGGGCCCAGCTATGGCTACACCTTC.